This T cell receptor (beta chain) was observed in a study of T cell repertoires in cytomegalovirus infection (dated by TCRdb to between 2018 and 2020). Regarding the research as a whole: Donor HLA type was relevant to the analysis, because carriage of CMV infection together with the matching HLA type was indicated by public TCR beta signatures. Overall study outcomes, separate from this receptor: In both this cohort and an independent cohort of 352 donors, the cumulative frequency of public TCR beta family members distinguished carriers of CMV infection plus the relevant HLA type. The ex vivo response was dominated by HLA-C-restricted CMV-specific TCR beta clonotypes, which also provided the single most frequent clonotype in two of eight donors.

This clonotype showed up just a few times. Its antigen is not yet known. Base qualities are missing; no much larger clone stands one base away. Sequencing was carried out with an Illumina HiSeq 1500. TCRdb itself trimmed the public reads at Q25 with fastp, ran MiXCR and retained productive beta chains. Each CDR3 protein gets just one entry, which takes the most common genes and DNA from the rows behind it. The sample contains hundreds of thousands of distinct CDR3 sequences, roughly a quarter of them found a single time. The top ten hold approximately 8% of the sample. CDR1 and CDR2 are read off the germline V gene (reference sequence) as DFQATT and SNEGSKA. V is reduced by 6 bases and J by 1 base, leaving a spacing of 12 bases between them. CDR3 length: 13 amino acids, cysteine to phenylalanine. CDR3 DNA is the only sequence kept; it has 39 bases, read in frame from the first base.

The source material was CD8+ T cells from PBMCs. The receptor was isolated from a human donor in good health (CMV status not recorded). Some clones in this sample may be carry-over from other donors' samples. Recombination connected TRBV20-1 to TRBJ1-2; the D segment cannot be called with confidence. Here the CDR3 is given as CSADNTVNYGYTF. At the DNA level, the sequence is TGCAGTGCCGATAATACAGTTAACTATGGCTACACCTTC.